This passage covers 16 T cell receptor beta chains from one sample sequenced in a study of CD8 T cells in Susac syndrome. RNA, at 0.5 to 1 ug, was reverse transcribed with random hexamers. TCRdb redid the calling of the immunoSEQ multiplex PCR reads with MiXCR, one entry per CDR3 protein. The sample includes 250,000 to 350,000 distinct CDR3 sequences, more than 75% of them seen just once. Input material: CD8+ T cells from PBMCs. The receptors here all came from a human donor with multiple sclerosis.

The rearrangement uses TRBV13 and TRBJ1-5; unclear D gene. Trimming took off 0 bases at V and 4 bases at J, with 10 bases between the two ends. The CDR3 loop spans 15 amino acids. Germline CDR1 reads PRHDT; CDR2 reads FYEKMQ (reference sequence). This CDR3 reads CASSLGRAVNQPQHF. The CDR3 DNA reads TGTGCCAGCAGCTTAGGCAGAGCAGTAAATCAGCCCCAGCATTTT.

The CDR3, as DNA: TGTGCCAGCAGTAAAGCGGGAGCCTATACTAGCGAGCAGTACTTC. It specifies CASSKAGAYTSEQYF. The rearrangement joins TRBV27 to TRBJ2-7; 8 nucleotides match TRBD2. The CDR3 loop spans 15 amino acids. Germline V gives CDR1 MNHEY, CDR2 SMNVEV (reference sequence). The J segment lost 6 bases and the V segment lost 5 bases, leaving 12 bases of the junction unmatched.

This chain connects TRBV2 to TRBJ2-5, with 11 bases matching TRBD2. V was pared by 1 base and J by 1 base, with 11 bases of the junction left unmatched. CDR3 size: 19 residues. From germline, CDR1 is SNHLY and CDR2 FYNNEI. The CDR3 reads CASSEGRASGRPFQETQYF. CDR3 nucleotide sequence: TGTGCCAGCAGTGAAGGCCGGGCTAGCGGGAGGCCTTTCCAAGAGACCCAGTACTTC.

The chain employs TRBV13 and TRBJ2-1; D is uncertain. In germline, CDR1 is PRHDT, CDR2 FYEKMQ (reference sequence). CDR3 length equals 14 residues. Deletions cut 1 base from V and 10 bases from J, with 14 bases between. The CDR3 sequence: CASSLASSIDEQFF. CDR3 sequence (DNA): TGTGCCAGCAGCTTAGCGTCCTCCATCGACGAGCAGTTCTTC.

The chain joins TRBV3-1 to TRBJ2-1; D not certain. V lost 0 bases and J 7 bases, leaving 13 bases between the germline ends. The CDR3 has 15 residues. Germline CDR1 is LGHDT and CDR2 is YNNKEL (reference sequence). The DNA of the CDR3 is TGTGCCAGCAGCCAAGATCTCGCTTGGGGAAATGAGCAGTTCTTC. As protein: CASSQDLAWGNEQFF.

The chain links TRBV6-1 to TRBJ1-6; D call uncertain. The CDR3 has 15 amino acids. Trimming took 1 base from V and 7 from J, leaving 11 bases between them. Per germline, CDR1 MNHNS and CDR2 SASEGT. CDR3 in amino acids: CASSEDNSHNSPLHF. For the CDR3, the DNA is TGTGCCAGCAGTGAAGATAACTCCCACAATTCACCCCTCCACTTT.

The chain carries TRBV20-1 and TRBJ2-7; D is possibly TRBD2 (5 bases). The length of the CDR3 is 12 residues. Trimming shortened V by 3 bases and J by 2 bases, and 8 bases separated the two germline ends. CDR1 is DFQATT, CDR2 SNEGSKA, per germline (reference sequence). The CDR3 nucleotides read TGCAGTGCTAGGAGGGAGACCTACGAGCAGTACTTC. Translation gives CSARRETYEQYF.

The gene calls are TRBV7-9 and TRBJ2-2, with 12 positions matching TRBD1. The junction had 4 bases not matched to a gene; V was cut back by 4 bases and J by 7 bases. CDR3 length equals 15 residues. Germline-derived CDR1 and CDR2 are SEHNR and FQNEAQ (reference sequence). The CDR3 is CASSSGTGGLGELFF. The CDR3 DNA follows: TGTGCCAGCAGCTCCGGGACAGGGGGCCTCGGGGAGCTGTTTTTT.

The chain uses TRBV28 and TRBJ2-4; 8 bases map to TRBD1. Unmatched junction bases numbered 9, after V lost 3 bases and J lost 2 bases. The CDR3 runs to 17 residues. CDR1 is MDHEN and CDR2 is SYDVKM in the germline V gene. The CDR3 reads CASSFLGQGESKNIQYF. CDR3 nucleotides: TGTGCCAGCAGTTTCTTAGGACAGGGTGAATCCAAAAACATTCAGTACTTC. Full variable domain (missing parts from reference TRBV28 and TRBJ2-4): DVKVTQSSRYLVKRTGEKVFLECVQDMDHENMFWYRQDPGLGLRLIYFSYDVKMKEKGDIPEGYSVSREKKERFSLILESASTNQTSMYLCASSFLGQGESKNIQYFGAGTRLSVL.

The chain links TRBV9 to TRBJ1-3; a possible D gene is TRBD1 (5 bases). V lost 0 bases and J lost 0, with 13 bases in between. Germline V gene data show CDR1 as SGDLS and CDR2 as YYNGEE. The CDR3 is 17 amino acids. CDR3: CASSVDIGTASGNTIYF. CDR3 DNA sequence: TGTGCCAGCAGCGTAGATATAGGGACTGCCTCTGGAAACACCATATATTTT.

The CDR3 protein is CASRLLTPGDGYTF. For the CDR3, the DNA is TGTGCCAGCAGACTCCTGACGCCGGGTGATGGCTACACCTTC. The chain is built from TRBV12-3 or TRBV12-4 and TRBJ1-2, with D unresolved. V was shortened by 6 bases and J by 6 bases, with 17 bases between the two germline ends. The CDR3 consists of 14 residues.

CDR3 protein: CASSPYPGQGYNEQFF. The CDR3 DNA is TGTGCCAGCAGCCCCTATCCGGGACAGGGCTACAATGAGCAGTTCTTC. The V and J genes are TRBV3-1 and TRBJ2-1; TRBD1 matches at 9 bases. Germline CDR1 and CDR2: LGHDT and YNNKEL (reference sequence). V was pared by 4 bases and J by 3 bases, with 7 bases of the junction left unmatched. The CDR3 runs to 16 residues.

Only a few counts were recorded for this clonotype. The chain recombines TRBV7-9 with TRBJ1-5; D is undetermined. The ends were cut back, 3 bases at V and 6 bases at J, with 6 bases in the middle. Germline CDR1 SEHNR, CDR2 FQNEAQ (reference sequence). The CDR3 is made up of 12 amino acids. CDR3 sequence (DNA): TGTGCCAGCAGCTTGGCCGGTCAGCCCCAGCATTTT. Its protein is CASSLAGQPQHF.

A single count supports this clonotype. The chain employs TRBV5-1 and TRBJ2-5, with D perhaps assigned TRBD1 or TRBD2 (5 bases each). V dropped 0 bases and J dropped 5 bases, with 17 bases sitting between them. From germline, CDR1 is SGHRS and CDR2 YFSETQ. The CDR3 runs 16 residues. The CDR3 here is CASSLAPLGTGETQYF. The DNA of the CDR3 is TGCGCCAGCAGCTTGGCTCCTCTTGGGACCGGGGAGACCCAGTACTTC. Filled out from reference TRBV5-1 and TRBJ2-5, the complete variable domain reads KAGVTQTPRYLIKTRGQQVTLSCSPISGHRSVSWYQQTPGQGLQFLFEYFSETQRNKGNFPGRFSGRQFSNSRSEMNVSTLELGDSALYLCASSLAPLGTGETQYFGPGTRLLVL.

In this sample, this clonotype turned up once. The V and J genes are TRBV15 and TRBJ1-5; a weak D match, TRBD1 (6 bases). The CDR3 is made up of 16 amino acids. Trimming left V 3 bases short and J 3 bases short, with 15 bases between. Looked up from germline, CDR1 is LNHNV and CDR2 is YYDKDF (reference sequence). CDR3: CATSRGSRGSNQPQHF. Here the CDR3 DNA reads TGTGCCACCAGCAGGGGTTCGAGGGGGTCCAATCAGCCCCAGCATTTT.

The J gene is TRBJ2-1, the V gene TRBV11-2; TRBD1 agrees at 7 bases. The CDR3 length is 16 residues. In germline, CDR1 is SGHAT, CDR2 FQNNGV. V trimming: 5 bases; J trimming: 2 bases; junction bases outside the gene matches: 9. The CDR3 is CASSPQVRGPYNEQFF. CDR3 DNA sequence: TGTGCCAGCAGCCCGCAGGTTAGGGGGCCCTACAATGAGCAGTTCTTC.